This record covers a single T cell receptor beta chain. The CDR3 length is 15 residues. CDR1 is WSHSY and CDR2 is SAAADI in the germline V gene. The J segment lost 4 bases and the V segment lost 7 bases, leaving 7 bases of the junction unmatched. These data come from a study of blood T cell repertoires in COVID-19. Turning to the study itself: COVID-19 samples from acute and convalescent phases originated in the United States, Italy and Spain. The analysed material was cDNA or gDNA that came from T cells, B-cell-depleted T cells, or PBMCs.

Authors' processing steps: The authors estimated nucleated cell counts from reference gene primer amplification. Libraries were prepared by immunoSEQ multiplex PCR; TCRdb keeps only in-frame clonotypes and omits some of them. D and trimming were read from the DNA, whereas the V and J calls and clone size are those reported in that table. The sample carries approximately 450,000 clones, more than 85% recorded once. This TCR was recovered from a woman in her thirties with acute or convalescent COVID-19. Sequenced: peripheral blood. This chain uses TRBV10-2 with TRBJ2-1; TRBD2 agrees at 10 bases. The CDR3 DNA reads as TGCGCCAGCATATTAGGGACTAGCGAATACAATGAGCAGTTCTTC. This sequence encodes CASILGTSEYNEQFF.